Detailed here is one T cell receptor beta chain. Authors' analysis steps: Estimated nucleated cell counts came from reference gene primer amplification. Produced via immunoSEQ multiplex PCR; TCRdb's table is partial and in-frame only. V, J and clone size were drawn from that table, and D and trimming were deduced from the DNA. The top ten clones hold 3.9% of a sample with 95,000 to 150,000 clones, about four fifths of them seen once. This entry comes from a study of blood T cell repertoires in COVID-19. CDR1 and CDR2 from the germline V gene are SGHVS and FQNEAQ. V was clipped by 0 bases and J by 4 bases; unmatched bases: 7. The CDR3 spans 19 residues. In assigning cohorts, the study relied on participant-reported clinical history.

This clonotype was sampled from a young woman who had recovered from COVID-19. The sequenced material came from PBMCs or T cells enriched from blood (not recorded which). The chain carries TRBV7-8 and TRBJ2-2; the match to TRBD2 covers 14 bases. Here the CDR3 reads CASSLASTSGRAPTGELFF. As DNA, the CDR3 is TGTGCCAGCAGCTTAGCGTCGACTAGCGGGAGGGCCCCCACCGGGGAGCTGTTTTTT. Filled out from reference TRBV7-8 and TRBJ2-2, the complete variable domain reads GAGVSQSPRYKVAKRGQDVALRCDPISGHVSLFWYQQALGQGPEFLTYFQNEAQLDKSGLPSDRFFAERPEGSVSTLKIQRTQQEDSAVYLCASSLASTSGRAPTGELFFGEGSRLTVL.